This record looks at one TCR beta chain sequence and its context. The length of the CDR3 is 16 residues. Germline V gives CDR1 SEHNR, CDR2 FQNEAQ (reference sequence). The V gene end was trimmed by 4 bases and the J gene end by 1 base; junction bases not matched to a gene: 6. TCRdb's copy holds only in-frame clones and misses some; the assay was immunoSEQ multiplex PCR. The repertoire consists of 120,000 or so clones, with 90% occurring once and the leading ten covering 2% to 2.5%. This entry comes from a study of control samples from healthy donors and cancer patients. The source material was blood. J is TRBJ2-3 and V is TRBV7-9; 9 nucleotides line up with TRBD2. The TCR originated in a man aged 18 to 29 in good health. The chain's CDR3 is CASSSVASGGTDTQYF. DNA for the CDR3: TGTGCCAGCAGCTCGGTCGCTAGCGGGGGCACAGATACGCAGTATTTT.